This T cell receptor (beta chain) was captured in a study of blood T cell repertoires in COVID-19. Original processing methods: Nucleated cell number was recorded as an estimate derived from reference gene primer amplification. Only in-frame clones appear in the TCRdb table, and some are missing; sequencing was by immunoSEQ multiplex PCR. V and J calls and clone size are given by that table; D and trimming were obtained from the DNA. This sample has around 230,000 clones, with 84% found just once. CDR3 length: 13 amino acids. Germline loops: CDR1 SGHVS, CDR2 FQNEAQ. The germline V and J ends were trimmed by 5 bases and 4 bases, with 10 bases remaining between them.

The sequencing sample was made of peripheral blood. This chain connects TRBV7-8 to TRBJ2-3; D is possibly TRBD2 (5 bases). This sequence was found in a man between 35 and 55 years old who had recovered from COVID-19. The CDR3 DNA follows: TGTGCCAGCAGCCGGCGGGTGGCAGATACGCAGTATTTT. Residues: CASSRRVADTQYF.